The 23 T cell receptor beta chains in this list originate from one sample, sequenced in a study of Ad26.COV2.S vaccination and SARS-CoV-2 variants. The treatment denotes: roughly 19 received Ad26.COV2.S at low or high dose, single or two shots; about 5 received placebo; per-sample allocation not given. Sampling was performed 63 days after the first vaccine or placebo injection. The protocol was immunoSEQ multiplex PCR, while the TCRdb copy is restricted to in-frame clones and leaves out a portion. The sample records 380,000 or so clones, roughly four fifths being singletons. The starting material was peripheral blood, obtained in a trial of Ad26.COV2.S vaccine versus placebo. These receptors all come from a person aged 18-60 years who received the Ad26.COV2.S COVID-19 vaccine or a placebo.

The chain has TRBV12-3 or TRBV12-4 and TRBJ2-7; possible D gene TRBD1, 5 bases. V was clipped by 4 bases and J by 3 bases, with 10 bases between them. This CDR3 is built from 13 residues. CDR3 DNA: TGTGCCAGCAGTTATCAGGGTATCTACGAGCAGTACTTC. Its translation: CASSYQGIYEQYF.

CDR3 in amino acids: CATNQGRGNSYNSPLHF. CDR3 sequence (DNA): TGTGCCACCAACCAGGGACGGGGCAACTCCTATAATTCACCCCTCCACTTT. V gene TRBV11-3 combines with J gene TRBJ1-6, with D possibly TRBD1 on 5 matching bases. The V gene lost 10 bases and the J gene lost 0 bases, with 19 bases spanning the gap. CDR1 is SGHNT, CDR2 YENEEA, per germline. The CDR3 has 17 amino acids.

The genes are TRBV5-1 and TRBJ2-7; 8 bases are shared with TRBD2. J was trimmed by 2 bases and V by 0 bases; bases with no gene match: 7. The CDR3 loop spans 16 amino acids. CDR1 SGHRS and CDR2 YFSETQ come from the germline V gene. In DNA, the CDR3 is TGCGCCAGCAGCTTGGTAAGCGGGGGTAGAACCTACGAGCAGTACTTC. This sequence encodes CASSLVSGGRTYEQYF.

The rearrangement joins TRBV11-3 to TRBJ2-7, with D possibly TRBD1 on 6 matching bases. In germline, CDR1 is SGHNT, CDR2 YENEEA. This CDR3 is 13 amino acids long. V was clipped by 0 bases and J by 6 bases, with 9 bases between them. Written as DNA, the CDR3 is TGTGCCAGCAGCTTAGATCAGGGGCGCGAGCAGTACTTC. Translated: CASSLDQGREQYF.

Points on this clone: A much larger clone sits a single nucleotide away, making a read error possible. This chain joins TRBV6-5 and TRBJ2-7; 9 nucleotides align to TRBD2. V lost 0 bases to trimming and J lost 3 bases; unmatched junction nucleotides: 3. This CDR3 is 15 amino acids long. Germline CDR1 is MNHEY and CDR2 is SVGAGI. The DNA for the CDR3 is TGTGCCAGCAGTTACTCTAGCGGGGGACTCTACGAGCAGTACTTC. It yields the protein CASSYSSGGLYEQYF.

The CDR3: CASSQAGWETQYF. In DNA, the CDR3 is TGTGCCAGCAGCCAAGCGGGGTGGGAGACCCAGTACTTC. The chain couples TRBV3-1 (or the pseudogene TRBV3-2) to TRBJ2-5; D perhaps matches TRBD2 (5 bases). CDR3 size: 13 residues. V gave up 1 base and J gave up 5 bases, with 8 bases separating them. Per the germline V gene, CDR1 is LGHDT and CDR2 is YNNKEL (reference sequence).

This clone was observed once. The CDR3 here is CASSLVGQGRETQYF. The CDR3 DNA is TGTGCCAGCAGCTTAGTGGGACAGGGACGGGAGACCCAGTACTTC. The rearrangement uses TRBV11-2 and TRBJ2-5, with 9 bases fitting TRBD1. Germline V gives CDR1 SGHAT, CDR2 FQNNGV. The junction had 5 bases not matched to a gene; V was cut back by 1 base and J by 5 bases. The CDR3 runs to 15 residues.

V and J are TRBV2 and TRBJ2-7; D gene unclear. V was pared by 6 bases and J by 6 bases, with 12 bases between. This CDR3 comprises 12 residues. The germline V gene encodes CDR1 SNHLY and CDR2 FYNNEI. The CDR3 DNA reads as TGTGCCAGCAGGCCGGATAGAGGCGAGCAGTACTTC. It yields the protein CASRPDRGEQYF.

The V call is TRBV7-9, the J call TRBJ1-4, with TRBD1 matching 8 bases. The length of the CDR3 is 15 residues. CDR1 is SEHNR, CDR2 FQNEAQ, per germline (reference sequence). V gave up 6 bases and J gave up 4 bases; unmatched junction bases: 7. Here the CDR3 reads CASSPDRGLNEKLFF. In DNA, the CDR3 is TGTGCCAGCAGTCCAGACAGGGGCCTTAATGAAAAACTGTTTTTT.

The chain employs TRBV6-5 and TRBJ2-7, with 7 nucleotides matching TRBD1. Germline V gives CDR1 MNHEY, CDR2 SVGAGI. The CDR3 has 14 amino acids. J was trimmed by 2 bases and V by 3 bases; bases with no gene match: 4. CDR3 in amino acids: CASSYTGVTYEQYF. The CDR3 nucleotides read TGTGCCAGCAGTTATACAGGGGTGACCTACGAGCAGTACTTC.

V usage is TRBV5-1 and J usage is TRBJ2-5; D remains ambiguous. Per germline, CDR1 SGHRS and CDR2 YFSETQ. The CDR3 extends over 12 amino acids. With 1 base removed from V and 5 bases from J, the gap between germline ends came to 6 bases. This CDR3 reads CASSLNGETQYF. DNA of the CDR3: TGCGCCAGCAGCTTGAACGGGGAGACCCAGTACTTC.

With respect to this clone: Other DNA variants within this sample encode the same CDR3. This sequence joins TRBV19 and TRBJ2-7, with unresolved D. Per germline, CDR1 LNHDA and CDR2 SQIVND (reference sequence). CDR3 length: 13 amino acids. V gave up 3 bases and J gave up 3 bases, with 9 bases separating them. The CDR3 region is CASSIRPNYEQYF. The CDR3 DNA reads TGTGCCAGTAGTATTAGGCCGAACTACGAGCAGTACTTC.

Only one count was recorded for this clone. The chain recombines TRBV27 with TRBJ2-4; TRBD2 matches 8 bases. The CDR3 runs 19 residues. CDR1 MNHEY and CDR2 SMNVEV come from the germline V gene (reference sequence). The V gene end was trimmed by 5 bases and the J gene end by 0 bases; junction bases not matched to a gene: 15. This chain's CDR3 is CASSPTLRLATLAKNIQYF. CDR3 DNA: TGTGCCAGCAGTCCCACCCTGAGACTAGCGACCTTAGCCAAAAACATTCAGTACTTC.

This chain links TRBV21-1 with TRBJ2-1. TRBV21-1 is termed a pseudogene. CDR3 length equals 17 residues. The CDR3 region is CASSFPLGASSYNEQFF. The CDR3 DNA reads TGTGCCAGCAGCTTCCCCCTCGGGGCAAGCTCCTACAATGAGCAGTTCTTC.

The chain carries TRBV7-8 and TRBJ1-1, with 8 nucleotides matching TRBD1. CDR1 is SGHVS, CDR2 FQNEAQ, per germline. This CDR3 has 16 residues. Trimming removed 5 bases from V and 1 base from J; junction bases left unmatched: 9. CDR3: CASSLIIGQGNTEAFF. The DNA of the CDR3 is TGTGCCAGCAGCCTCATTATAGGACAGGGGAACACTGAAGCTTTCTTT.

The chain is built from TRBV9 and TRBJ2-4; 11 nucleotides line up with TRBD2. The CDR3 is 18 residues long. Trimming cost V 0 bases and J 2 bases; bases outside gene matches: 7. The V gene's germline CDR1 is SGDLS and CDR2 YYNGEE. The CDR3 loop reads CASSVDSLAGGTKNIQYF. The CDR3 DNA sequence: TGTGCCAGCAGCGTAGACTCTCTAGCGGGGGGAACCAAAAACATTCAGTACTTC.

The rearrangement links TRBV3-1 (or the pseudogene TRBV3-2) to TRBJ1-1; D is ambiguous. The CDR3 is made up of 12 amino acids. Germline loops: CDR1 LGHDT, CDR2 YNNKEL (reference sequence). Trimming took 3 bases from V and 6 from J, leaving 8 bases between them. CDR3 loop: CASSQGKAEAFF. The CDR3 DNA sequence: TGTGCCAGCAGCCAGGGGAAGGCTGAAGCTTTCTTT.

This chain connects TRBV2 to TRBJ2-2, with 14 bases lining up with TRBD2. V lost 6 bases and J lost 5; bases outside the gene matches: 2. Germline assignment: CDR1 SNHLY and CDR2 FYNNEI. The CDR3 length is 15 residues. The CDR3 DNA sequence: TGTGCCAGCAGCAGGACTAGCGGGGGGACCGGGGAGCTGTTTTTT. It encodes CASSRTSGGTGELFF.

J is TRBJ2-1 and V is TRBV10-3, with D possibly TRBD2 on 6 matching bases. V lost 6 bases, J lost 6 bases, and 9 bases lay in between. The CDR3 spans 12 residues. From germline, CDR1 is ENHRY and CDR2 SYGVKD. The CDR3, as DNA: TGTGCCATCAGCGGGGGAGGCAATGAGCAGTTCTTC. Protein sequence: CAISGGGNEQFF.

This clone was detected once. V and J are TRBV27 and TRBJ2-7; D gene uncertain. V lost 7 bases, J lost 0 bases, and 10 bases lay in between. Germline V CDR1 and CDR2: MNHEY, SMNVEV (reference sequence). The CDR3 is 13 residues long. The CDR3 coding sequence is TGTGCCAGCAAGGGCTCCAGCTCCTACGAGCAGTACTTC. Translation: CASKGSSSYEQYF.

V is TRBV5-6 and J is TRBJ1-2; D may be TRBD1 (5 bases). The CDR3 contains 15 residues. CDR1 and CDR2 from the germline V gene are SGHDT and YYEEEE. The ends were cut back, 4 bases at V and 8 bases at J, with 21 bases in the middle. The CDR3 DNA sequence: TGTGCCAGCAGCCCCGGGACTCTCTTAGCGGGAGGCTACACCTTC. Amino acid sequence: CASSPGTLLAGGYTF.

The J gene is TRBJ1-6, the V gene TRBV27; no firm D call. The ends were cut back, 6 bases at V and 7 bases at J, with 19 bases in the middle. The germline V gene has CDR1 MNHEY and CDR2 SMNVEV (reference sequence). This CDR3 region has 16 residues. CDR3: CASRSPLGVWNSPLHF. CDR3 nucleotide sequence: TGTGCCAGCAGATCTCCCCTTGGGGTATGGAATTCACCCCTCCACTTT.

The rearrangement links TRBV18 to TRBJ2-3, with no clear D. Germline V gene sequence: CDR1 KGHSH, CDR2 LQKENI. CDR3 length equals 13 residues. With 3 bases removed from V and 2 bases from J, the gap between germline ends came to 6 bases. In nucleotides, the CDR3 is TGTGCCAGCTCACCTACTTTCACAGATACGCAGTATTTT. Translated: CASSPTFTDTQYF.